The clone carrying this T cell receptor beta chain showed up many times. Its antigen is unidentified. The CDR3 runs to 12 residues. V lost 8 bases and J lost 1; bases outside the gene matches: 0. A universal primer site was incorporated via template switching, and the cDNA contained unique molecular identifiers. TCRdb redid the calling of the 5' RACE reads with MiXCR, one entry per CDR3 protein. The sample includes 150,000 or so distinct CDR3 sequences, 3% to 4% of them seen just once. This sample is drawn from a study of identical twins. Overall study results and limits: In cord blood, abundant beta clonotypes had fewer insertions; memory showed no trend. Without tracking the same donors, conclusions rested on cross-sectional statistical analysis. Twins shared beta out-of-frame sequences in excess, but this excess was weaker.

Source material: memory T cells sorted from blood. This sequence originates from a man aged 18 to 30 in good health. The chain joins TRBV12-3 or TRBV12-4 to TRBJ2-5, with 8 bases fitting TRBD2. The CDR3 coding sequence is TGTGCCAGCCGGGGGGGCCAAGAGACCCAGTACTTC. This translates into CASRGGQETQYF.